The rows below give T cell receptor beta chains drawn from one sample of a study of graft-versus-host responses after intestinal transplantation. The antigens for these receptors are not known. Data came from immunoSEQ multiplex PCR; TCRdb stores just in-frame clones and leaves some out. This table holds under 95,000 clones, roughly 80% found once. The specimen was unstimulated CD4+ T cells sorted from spleen or lymph node cells, collected before intestinal transplant. These receptors all come from a human donor who received an intestinal transplant. Each CDR3 is given with its conserved first and last residue. Fields, in order: CDR3 DNA, CDR3 protein, J gene, V gene, clone size, D gene. D genes are given only for firm matches. A clone size is listed for some rows: how often the clone was seen (once, few, many), or a class if it is expanded.

cdr3_nt: TGTGCCAGCAGCCTAGGAGGGCTCGGCTACACCTTC
cdr3_aa: CASSLGGLGYTF
j_call: TRBJ1-2
v_call: TRBV7-9
clone_size: NA
d_call: NA

cdr3_nt: TGTGCCAGCAGCCGCCTAGCGTACACAGATACGCAGTATTTT
cdr3_aa: CASSRLAYTDTQYF
j_call: TRBJ2-3
v_call: TRBV6-5
clone_size: NA
d_call: NA

cdr3_nt: TGTGCCATCGCCAGCGGGAGCACCGGGGAGCTGTTTTTT
cdr3_aa: CAIASGSTGELFF
j_call: TRBJ2-2
v_call: TRBV10-3
clone_size: NA
d_call: TRBD2

cdr3_nt: TGTGCCAGCAGCCCGGCGCGGGCGGGAGGGCCTGGAGAGCAGTACTTC
cdr3_aa: CASSPARAGGPGEQYF
j_call: TRBJ2-7
v_call: TRBV7-2
clone_size: NA
d_call: TRBD2

cdr3_nt: TGTGCCAGCAGTTTAGGACTAGCGGCCTACAATGAGCAGTTCTTC
cdr3_aa: CASSLGLAAYNEQFF
j_call: TRBJ2-1
v_call: TRBV28
clone_size: NA
d_call: TRBD2

cdr3_nt: TGCGCCAGCAGCGCCCAGACAGGGACTGGAAACACCATATATTTT
cdr3_aa: CASSAQTGTGNTIYF
j_call: TRBJ1-3
v_call: TRBV4-1
clone_size: once
d_call: TRBD1

cdr3_nt: TGTGCCAGCAGGGAAACAACTAGCGGGACCGCGTTCTTC
cdr3_aa: CASRETTSGTAFF
j_call: TRBJ2-1
v_call: TRBV7-9
clone_size: NA
d_call: TRBD2

cdr3_nt: TGTGCCACCAGCAGTGGCGGGGGGATGGGCTATGGCTACACCTTC
cdr3_aa: CATSSGGGMGYGYTF
j_call: TRBJ1-2
v_call: TRBV15
clone_size: few
d_call: NA

cdr3_nt: TGTGCCAGCAGCTTGGGGACTAGCGGGACCGAGCAGTACTTC
cdr3_aa: CASSLGTSGTEQYF
j_call: TRBJ2-7
v_call: TRBV7-2
clone_size: NA
d_call: TRBD2

cdr3_nt: TGTGCCACCAGCAGAGTTGGGGGGGCGGATACTGAAGCTTTCTTT
cdr3_aa: CATSRVGGADTEAFF
j_call: TRBJ1-1
v_call: TRBV15
clone_size: NA
d_call: NA

cdr3_nt: TGTGCCAGCAGTGGTTTCGTAGCGGGGGGGCGCAGCTCCTACAATGAGCAGTTCTTC
cdr3_aa: CASSGFVAGGRSSYNEQFF
j_call: TRBJ2-1
v_call: TRBV2
clone_size: NA
d_call: TRBD2

cdr3_nt: TGTGCCAGCAGTCAACCCGGGACAGGTAACACTGAAGCTTTCTTT
cdr3_aa: CASSQPGTGNTEAFF
j_call: TRBJ1-1
v_call: TRBV28
clone_size: NA
d_call: TRBD1

cdr3_nt: TGCGCCAGCGCCTCTCTTCAGGGCTCCACTGAAGCTTTCTTT
cdr3_aa: CASASLQGSTEAFF
j_call: TRBJ1-1
v_call: TRBV5-1
clone_size: few
d_call: NA

cdr3_nt: TGCGCCAGCAGCCAACCGGACAGGGGATGGAACACTGAAGCTTTCTTT
cdr3_aa: CASSQPDRGWNTEAFF
j_call: TRBJ1-1
v_call: TRBV4-1
clone_size: NA
d_call: TRBD1

cdr3_nt: TGTGCCAGCAGCTGGGACAGGGCCAATGAGCAGTTCTTC
cdr3_aa: CASSWDRANEQFF
j_call: TRBJ2-1
v_call: TRBV5-6
clone_size: NA
d_call: TRBD1

cdr3_nt: TGTGCCAGCACAGTCTACAATGAGCAGTTCTTC
cdr3_aa: CASTVYNEQFF
j_call: TRBJ2-1
v_call: TRBV6-1
clone_size: NA
d_call: NA

cdr3_nt: TGTGCCAGCAGTCCGACTAGCGGGAGTTACGAGCAGTACTTC
cdr3_aa: CASSPTSGSYEQYF
j_call: TRBJ2-7
v_call: TRBV28
clone_size: once
d_call: TRBD2

cdr3_nt: TGCGCCAGCAGCCCCCTTACAGGGGGCCAAGAGACCCAGTACTTC
cdr3_aa: CASSPLTGGQETQYF
j_call: TRBJ2-5
v_call: TRBV5-1
clone_size: NA
d_call: TRBD1

cdr3_nt: TGCGCCAGCAGCTTGGGTGGGACAGGGGCCCACTACGAGCAGTACTTC
cdr3_aa: CASSLGGTGAHYEQYF
j_call: TRBJ2-7
v_call: TRBV5-1
clone_size: NA
d_call: TRBD1

cdr3_nt: TGTGCCAGCAGGTCGGGGGGAGAGACCCAGTACTTC
cdr3_aa: CASRSGGETQYF
j_call: TRBJ2-5
v_call: TRBV25-1
clone_size: NA
d_call: TRBD2

cdr3_nt: TGTGCCAGCAGCCATACCTACGAGCAGTACTTC
cdr3_aa: CASSHTYEQYF
j_call: TRBJ2-7
v_call: TRBV14
clone_size: NA
d_call: NA

cdr3_nt: TGTGCCTGGAGCTCAGAGACTGGTGTCTATAATTCACCCCTCCACTTT
cdr3_aa: CAWSSETGVYNSPLHF
j_call: TRBJ1-6
v_call: TRBV30
clone_size: NA
d_call: NA

cdr3_nt: TGTGCCAGCAGTGGTGGAGATGGCGAGCAGTACTTC
cdr3_aa: CASSGGDGEQYF
j_call: TRBJ2-7
v_call: TRBV25-1
clone_size: NA
d_call: NA